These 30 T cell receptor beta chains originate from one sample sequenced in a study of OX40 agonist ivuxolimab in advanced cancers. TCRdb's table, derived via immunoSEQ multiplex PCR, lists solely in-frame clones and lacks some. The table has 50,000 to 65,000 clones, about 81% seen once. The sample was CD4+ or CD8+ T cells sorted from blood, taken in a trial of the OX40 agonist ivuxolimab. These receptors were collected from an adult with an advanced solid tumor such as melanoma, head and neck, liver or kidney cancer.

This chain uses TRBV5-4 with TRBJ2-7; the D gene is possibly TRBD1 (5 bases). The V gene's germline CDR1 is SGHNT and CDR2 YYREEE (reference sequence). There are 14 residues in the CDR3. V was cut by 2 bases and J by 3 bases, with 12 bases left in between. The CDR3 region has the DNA TGTGCCAGCAGCTTCCCAGGGTCGGGCTACGAGCAGTACTTC. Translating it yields CASSFPGSGYEQYF.

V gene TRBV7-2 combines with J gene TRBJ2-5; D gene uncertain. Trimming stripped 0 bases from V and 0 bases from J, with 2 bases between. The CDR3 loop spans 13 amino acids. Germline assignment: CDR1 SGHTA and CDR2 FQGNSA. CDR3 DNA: TGTGCCAGCAGCTTAGCCCACCAAGAGACCCAGTACTTC. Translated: CASSLAHQETQYF.

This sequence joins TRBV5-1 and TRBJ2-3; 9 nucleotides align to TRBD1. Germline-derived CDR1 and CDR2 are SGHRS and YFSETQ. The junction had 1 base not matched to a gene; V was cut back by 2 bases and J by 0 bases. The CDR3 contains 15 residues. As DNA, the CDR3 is TGCGCCAGCAGCTTACAGGGGGCAAGCACAGATACGCAGTATTTT. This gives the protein CASSLQGASTDTQYF.

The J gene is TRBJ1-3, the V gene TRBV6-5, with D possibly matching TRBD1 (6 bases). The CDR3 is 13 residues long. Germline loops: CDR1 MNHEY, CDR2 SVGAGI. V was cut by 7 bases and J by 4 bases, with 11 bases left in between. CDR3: CASIGQFGNTIYF. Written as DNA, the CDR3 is TGTGCCAGCATCGGACAGTTCGGAAACACCATATATTTT.

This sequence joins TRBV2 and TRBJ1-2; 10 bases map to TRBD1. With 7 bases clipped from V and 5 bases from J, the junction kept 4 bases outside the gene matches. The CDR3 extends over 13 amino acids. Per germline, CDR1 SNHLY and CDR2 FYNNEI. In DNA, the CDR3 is TGTGCCAGCACGACAGGGGGCGGTTATGGCTACACCTTC. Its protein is CASTTGGGYGYTF.

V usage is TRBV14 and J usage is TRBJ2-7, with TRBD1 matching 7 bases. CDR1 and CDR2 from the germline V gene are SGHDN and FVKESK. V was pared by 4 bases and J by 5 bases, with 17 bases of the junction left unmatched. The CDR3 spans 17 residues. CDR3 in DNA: TGTGCCAGCAGCCCCCACCTTAACAGGGGCCCTCTTGACGAGCAGTACTTC. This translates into CASSPHLNRGPLDEQYF.

This CDR3 is CASSYADRGRGYTF. The CDR3 coding sequence is TGTGCCAGCAGTTACGCGGACAGGGGTCGGGGCTACACCTTC. The chain joins TRBV6-5 to TRBJ1-2; 9 bases are a match to TRBD1. J was trimmed by 8 bases and V by 2 bases; bases with no gene match: 6. The CDR3 consists of 14 residues. Germline V CDR1 and CDR2: MNHEY, SVGAGI.

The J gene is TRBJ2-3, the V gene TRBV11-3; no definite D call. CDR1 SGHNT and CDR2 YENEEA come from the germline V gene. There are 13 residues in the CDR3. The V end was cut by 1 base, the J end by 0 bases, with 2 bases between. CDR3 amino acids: CASSLGSTDTQYF. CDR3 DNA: TGTGCCAGCAGCTTAGGAAGCACAGATACGCAGTATTTT. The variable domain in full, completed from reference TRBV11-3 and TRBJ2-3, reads EAGVVQSPRYKIIEKKQPVAFWCNPISGHNTLYWYLQNLGQGPELLIRYENEEAVDDSQLPKDRFSAERLKGVDSTLKIQPAELGDSAVYLCASSLGSTDTQYFGPGTRLTVL.

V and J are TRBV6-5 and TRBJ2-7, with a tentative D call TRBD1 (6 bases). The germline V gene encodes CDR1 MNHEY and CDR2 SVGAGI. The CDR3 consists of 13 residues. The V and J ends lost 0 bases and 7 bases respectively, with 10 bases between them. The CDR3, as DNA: TGTGCCAGCAGTTACTCCAACAGGGCTGAGCAGTACTTC. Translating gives CASSYSNRAEQYF.

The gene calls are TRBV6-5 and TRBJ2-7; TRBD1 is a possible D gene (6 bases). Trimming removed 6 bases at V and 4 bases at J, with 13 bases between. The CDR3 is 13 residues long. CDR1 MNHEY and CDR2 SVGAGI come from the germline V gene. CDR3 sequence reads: CASRTGQLYEQYF. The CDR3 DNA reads TGTGCCAGCAGGACGGGACAACTATACGAGCAGTACTTC.

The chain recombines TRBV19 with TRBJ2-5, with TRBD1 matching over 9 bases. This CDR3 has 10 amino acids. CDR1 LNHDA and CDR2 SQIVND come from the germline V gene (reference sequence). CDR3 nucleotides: TGTGACAGGGGGCTAGAGACCCAGTACTTC. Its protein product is CDRGLETQYF. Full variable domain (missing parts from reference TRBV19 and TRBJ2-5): DGGITQSPKYLFRKEGQNVTLSCEQNLNHDAMYWYRQDPGQGLRLIYYSQIVNDFQKGDIAEGYSVSREKKESFPLTVTSAQKNPTAFYLCDRGLETQYFGPGTRLLVL.

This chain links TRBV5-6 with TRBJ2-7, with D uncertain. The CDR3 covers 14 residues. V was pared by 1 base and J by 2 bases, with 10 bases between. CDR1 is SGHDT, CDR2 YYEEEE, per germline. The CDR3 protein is CASSLTFLPYEQYF. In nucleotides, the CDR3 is TGTGCCAGCAGCTTGACCTTCTTACCCTACGAGCAGTACTTC.

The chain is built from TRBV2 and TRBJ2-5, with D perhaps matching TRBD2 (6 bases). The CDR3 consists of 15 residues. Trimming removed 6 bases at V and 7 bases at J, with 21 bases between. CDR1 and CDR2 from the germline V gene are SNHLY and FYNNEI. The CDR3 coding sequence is TGTGCCAGCAGCGCCAGCTTTGCGGGGAAGACGACCCAGTACTTC. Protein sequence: CASSASFAGKTTQYF.

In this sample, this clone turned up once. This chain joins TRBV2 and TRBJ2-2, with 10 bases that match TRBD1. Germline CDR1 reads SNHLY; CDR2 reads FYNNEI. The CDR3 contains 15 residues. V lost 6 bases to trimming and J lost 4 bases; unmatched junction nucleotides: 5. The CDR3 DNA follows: TGTGCCAGCAGAGGGACAGGGGCAGGCACCGGGGAGCTGTTTTTT. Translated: CASRGTGAGTGELFF.

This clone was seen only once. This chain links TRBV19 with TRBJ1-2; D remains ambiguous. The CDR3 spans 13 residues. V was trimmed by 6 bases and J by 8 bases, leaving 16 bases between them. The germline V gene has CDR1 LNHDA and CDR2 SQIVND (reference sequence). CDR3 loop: CASRKVRDWGYTF. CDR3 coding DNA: TGTGCCAGTAGAAAAGTAAGGGATTGGGGCTACACCTTC.

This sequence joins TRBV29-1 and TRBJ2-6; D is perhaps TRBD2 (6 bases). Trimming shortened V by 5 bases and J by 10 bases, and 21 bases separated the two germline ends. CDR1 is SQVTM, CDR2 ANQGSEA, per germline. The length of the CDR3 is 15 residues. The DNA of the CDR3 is TGCAGCGTTTCCAAGGCGATCGGGACTGAGAACGTCCTGACTTTC. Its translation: CSVSKAIGTENVLTF.

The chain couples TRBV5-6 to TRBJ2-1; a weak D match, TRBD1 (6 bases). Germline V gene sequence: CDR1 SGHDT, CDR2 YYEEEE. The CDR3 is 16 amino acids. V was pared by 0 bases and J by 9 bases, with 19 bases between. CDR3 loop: CASSLAGDASVVEQFF. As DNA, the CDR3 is TGTGCCAGCAGCTTGGCAGGGGACGCCTCAGTGGTTGAGCAGTTCTTC.

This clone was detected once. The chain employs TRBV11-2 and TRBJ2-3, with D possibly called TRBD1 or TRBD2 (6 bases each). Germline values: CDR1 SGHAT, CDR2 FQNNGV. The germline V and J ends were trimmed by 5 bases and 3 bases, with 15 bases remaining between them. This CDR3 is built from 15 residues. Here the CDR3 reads CASSGSGALTDTQYF. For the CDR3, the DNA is TGTGCCAGCAGCGGGTCGGGGGCTTTGACAGATACGCAGTATTTT.

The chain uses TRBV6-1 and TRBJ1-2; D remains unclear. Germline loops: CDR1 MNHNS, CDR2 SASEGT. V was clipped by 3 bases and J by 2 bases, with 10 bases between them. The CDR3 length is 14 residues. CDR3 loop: CASSEAGLNYGYTF. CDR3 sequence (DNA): TGTGCCAGCAGTGAGGCAGGTCTAAACTATGGCTACACCTTC.

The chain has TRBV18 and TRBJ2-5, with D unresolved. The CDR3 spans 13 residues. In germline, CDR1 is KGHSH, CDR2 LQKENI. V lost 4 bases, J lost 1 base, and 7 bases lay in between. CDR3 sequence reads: CASSLIFQETQYF. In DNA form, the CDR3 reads TGTGCCAGCTCACTAATTTTCCAAGAGACCCAGTACTTC.

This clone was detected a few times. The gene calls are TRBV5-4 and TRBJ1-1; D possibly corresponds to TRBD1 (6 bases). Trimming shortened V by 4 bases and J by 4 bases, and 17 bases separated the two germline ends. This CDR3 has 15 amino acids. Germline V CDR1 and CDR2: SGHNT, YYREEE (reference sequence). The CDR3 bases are TGTGCCAGCAGCCATAAATTACAGGGAGGCACTGAAGCTTTCTTT. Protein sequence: CASSHKLQGGTEAFF. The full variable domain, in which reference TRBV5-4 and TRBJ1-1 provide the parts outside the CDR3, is ETGVTQSPTHLIKTRGQQVTLRCSSQSGHNTVSWYQQALGQGPQFIFQYYREEENGRGNFPPRFSGLQFPNYSSELNVNALELDDSALYLCASSHKLQGGTEAFFGQGTRLTVV.

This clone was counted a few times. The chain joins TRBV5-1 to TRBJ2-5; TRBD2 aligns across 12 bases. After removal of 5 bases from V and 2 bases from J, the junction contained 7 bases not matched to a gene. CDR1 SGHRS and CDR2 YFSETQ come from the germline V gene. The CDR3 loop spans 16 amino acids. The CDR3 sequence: CASSASGGAGQETQYF. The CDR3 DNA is TGCGCCAGCAGTGCTAGCGGGGGGGCCGGGCAAGAGACCCAGTACTTC.

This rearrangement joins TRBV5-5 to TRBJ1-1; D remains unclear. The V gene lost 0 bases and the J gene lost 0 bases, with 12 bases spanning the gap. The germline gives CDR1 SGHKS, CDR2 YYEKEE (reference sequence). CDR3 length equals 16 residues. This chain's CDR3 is CASSLVSGQVNTEAFF. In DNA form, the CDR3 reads TGTGCCAGCAGCTTGGTTTCTGGCCAGGTGAACACTGAAGCTTTCTTT.

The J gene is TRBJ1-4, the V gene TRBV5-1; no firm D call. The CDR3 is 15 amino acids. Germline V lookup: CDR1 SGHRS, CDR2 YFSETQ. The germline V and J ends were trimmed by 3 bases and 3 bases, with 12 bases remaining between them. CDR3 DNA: TGCGCCAGCAGCTCTGGCCAGGTGGCTAATGAAAAACTGTTTTTT. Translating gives CASSSGQVANEKLFF.

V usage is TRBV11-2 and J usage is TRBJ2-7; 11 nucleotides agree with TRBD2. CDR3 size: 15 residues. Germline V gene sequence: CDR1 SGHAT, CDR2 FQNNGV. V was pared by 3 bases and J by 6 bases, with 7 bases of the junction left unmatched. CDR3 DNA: TGTGCCAGCAGCTTTCGTAGCGGGGGGGCCGGCGAGCAGTACTTC. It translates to CASSFRSGGAGEQYF.

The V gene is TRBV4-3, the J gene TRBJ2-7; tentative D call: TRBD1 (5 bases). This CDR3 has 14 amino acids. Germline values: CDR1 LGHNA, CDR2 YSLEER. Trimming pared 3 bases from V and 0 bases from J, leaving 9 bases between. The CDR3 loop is CASSQNTGSYEQYF. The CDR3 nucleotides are TGCGCCAGCAGCCAGAATACAGGCTCCTACGAGCAGTACTTC.

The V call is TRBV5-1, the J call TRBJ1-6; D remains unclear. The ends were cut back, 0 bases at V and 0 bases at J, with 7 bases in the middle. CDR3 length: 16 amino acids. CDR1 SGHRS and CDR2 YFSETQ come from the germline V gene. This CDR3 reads CASSLGATSYNSPLHF. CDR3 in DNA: TGCGCCAGCAGCTTGGGGGCAACCTCCTATAATTCACCCCTCCACTTT.

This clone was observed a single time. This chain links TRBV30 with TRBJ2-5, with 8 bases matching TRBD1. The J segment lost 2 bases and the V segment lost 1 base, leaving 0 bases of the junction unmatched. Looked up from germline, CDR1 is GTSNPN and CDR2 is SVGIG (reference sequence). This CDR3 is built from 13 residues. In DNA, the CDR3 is TGTGCCTGGAGTGGGGACAGGCAAGAGACCCAGTACTTC. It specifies CAWSGDRQETQYF.

The CDR3 protein is CSVVDSSYGYTF. The CDR3 DNA reads as TGCAGCGTTGTGGACAGTTCCTATGGCTACACCTTC. V usage is TRBV29-1 and J usage is TRBJ1-2, with D possibly matching TRBD1 (6 bases). Germline-derived CDR1 and CDR2 are SQVTM and ANQGSEA. V lost 4 bases, J lost 4 bases, and 10 bases lay in between. This CDR3 is 12 amino acids long.

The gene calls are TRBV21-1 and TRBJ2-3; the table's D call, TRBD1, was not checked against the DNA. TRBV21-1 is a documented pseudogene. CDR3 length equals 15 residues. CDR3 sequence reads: CASSKGQGRVDTQYF. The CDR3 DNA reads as TGTGCCAGCAGCAAGGGACAGGGGAGGGTAGATACGCAGTATTTT.